This record covers a single T cell receptor (beta chain). Its antigen is not identified. Between the trimmed V and J ends, which lost 0 bases and 2 bases, there was a span of 7 bases. The CDR3 has 14 residues. The germline CDR1 and CDR2 sequences are MGHDK and SYGVNS. These data are taken from a study of cytomegalovirus exposure and HLA in healthy donors. Study-wide results and limits: TCR sequences were mostly rare, though some public TCRs occurred in many donors. HLA alleles were associated with 15,000 to 20,000 TCR beta sequences in a later analysis at 0.05 false discovery rate.

Vbeta (60) and Jbeta (13) primers were used in the PCR. Libraries were prepared by immunoSEQ multiplex PCR; TCRdb keeps only in-frame clonotypes and omits some of them. The data include under 70,000 clones; the top ten clones carry roughly 2.4%. The sequenced material came from PBMCs. The chain combines TRBV25-1 with TRBJ1-1; D gene uncertain. The TCR comes from a female donor in good health and CMV-seropositive. The CDR3, as DNA: TGTGCCAGCAGTGAATATAACACCAACACTGAAGCTTTCTTT. The encoded protein is CASSEYNTNTEAFF.